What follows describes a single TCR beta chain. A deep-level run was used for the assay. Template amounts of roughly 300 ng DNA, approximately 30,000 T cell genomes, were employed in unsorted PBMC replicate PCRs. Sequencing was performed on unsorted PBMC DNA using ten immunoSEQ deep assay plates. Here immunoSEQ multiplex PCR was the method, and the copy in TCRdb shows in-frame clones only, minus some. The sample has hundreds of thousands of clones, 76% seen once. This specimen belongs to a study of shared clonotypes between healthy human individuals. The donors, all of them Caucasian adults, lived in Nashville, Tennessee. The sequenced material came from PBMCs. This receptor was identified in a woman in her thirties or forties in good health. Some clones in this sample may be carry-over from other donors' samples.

The chain's CDR3 is CASSWTSPEQYF. The CDR3 DNA is TGTGCCAGCAGTTGGACTAGTCCCGAGCAGTACTTC. The chain recombines TRBV5-5 with TRBJ2-7; 7 positions match TRBD2. The length of the CDR3 is 12 residues. V shed 5 bases, J shed 6 bases, and the junction held 5 bases outside the gene matches. Looked up from germline, CDR1 is SGHKS and CDR2 is YYEKEE (reference sequence).